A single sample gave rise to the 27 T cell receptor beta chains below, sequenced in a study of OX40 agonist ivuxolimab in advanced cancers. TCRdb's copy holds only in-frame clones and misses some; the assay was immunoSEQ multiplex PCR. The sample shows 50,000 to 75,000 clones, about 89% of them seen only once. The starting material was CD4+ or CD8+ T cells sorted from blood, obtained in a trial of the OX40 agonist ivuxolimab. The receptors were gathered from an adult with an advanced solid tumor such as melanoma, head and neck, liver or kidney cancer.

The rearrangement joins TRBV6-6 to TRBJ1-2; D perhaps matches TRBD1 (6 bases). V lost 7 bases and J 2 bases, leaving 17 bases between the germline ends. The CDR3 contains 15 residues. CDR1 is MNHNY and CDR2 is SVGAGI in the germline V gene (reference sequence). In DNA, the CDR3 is TGTGCCAGCATTGGACGGGGGGCAGGGAACTATGGCTACACCTTC. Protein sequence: CASIGRGAGNYGYTF.

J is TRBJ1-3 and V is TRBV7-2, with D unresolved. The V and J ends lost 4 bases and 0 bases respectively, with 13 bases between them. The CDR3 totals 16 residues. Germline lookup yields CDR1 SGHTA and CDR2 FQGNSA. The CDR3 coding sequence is TGTGCCAGCAGCTACCAAGGCCGGAGCTCTGGAAACACCATATATTTT. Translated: CASSYQGRSSGNTIYF.

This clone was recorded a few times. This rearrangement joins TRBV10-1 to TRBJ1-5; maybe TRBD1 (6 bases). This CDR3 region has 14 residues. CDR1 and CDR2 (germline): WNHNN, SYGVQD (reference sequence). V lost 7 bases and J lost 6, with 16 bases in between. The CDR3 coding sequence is TGCGCCAGCATAAATCCAGGGGATAGTCAGCCCCAGCATTTT. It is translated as CASINPGDSQPQHF.

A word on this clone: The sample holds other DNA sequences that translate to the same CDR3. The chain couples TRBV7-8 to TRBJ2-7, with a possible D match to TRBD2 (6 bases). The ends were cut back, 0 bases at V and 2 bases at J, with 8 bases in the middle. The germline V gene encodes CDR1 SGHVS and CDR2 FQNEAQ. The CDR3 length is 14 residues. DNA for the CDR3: TGTGCCAGCAGCTTAGCGGGAGGACCCTACGAGCAGTACTTC. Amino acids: CASSLAGGPYEQYF.

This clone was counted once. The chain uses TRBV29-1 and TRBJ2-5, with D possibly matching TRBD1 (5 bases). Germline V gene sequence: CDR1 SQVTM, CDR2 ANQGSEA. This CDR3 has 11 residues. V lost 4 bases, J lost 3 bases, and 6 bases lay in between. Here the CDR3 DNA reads TGCAGCGTTGGACAGAAAGAGACCCAGTACTTC. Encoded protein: CSVGQKETQYF.

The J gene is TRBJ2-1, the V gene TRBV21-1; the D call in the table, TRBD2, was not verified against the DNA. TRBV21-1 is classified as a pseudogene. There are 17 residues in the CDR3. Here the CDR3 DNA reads TGTGCCAGCAGCAAAGCTAAGTTCCGGGTAGCATACAATGAGCAGTTCTTC. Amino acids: CASSKAKFRVAYNEQFF.

CDR3 nucleotide sequence: TGTGCCAGCAGCTTGAGCGGCAATCAGCCCCAGCATTTT. This sequence encodes CASSLSGNQPQHF. The V call is TRBV5-4, the J call TRBJ1-5; D is unclear. The CDR3 covers 13 residues. The V and J ends lost 1 base and 2 bases respectively, with 4 bases between them. Germline lookup yields CDR1 SGHNT and CDR2 YYREEE (reference sequence). Together with reference TRBV5-4 and TRBJ1-5, the CDR3 gives the full variable domain: ETGVTQSPTHLIKTRGQQVTLRCSSQSGHNTVSWYQQALGQGPQFIFQYYREEENGRGNFPPRFSGLQFPNYSSELNVNALELDDSALYLCASSLSGNQPQHFGDGTRLSIL.

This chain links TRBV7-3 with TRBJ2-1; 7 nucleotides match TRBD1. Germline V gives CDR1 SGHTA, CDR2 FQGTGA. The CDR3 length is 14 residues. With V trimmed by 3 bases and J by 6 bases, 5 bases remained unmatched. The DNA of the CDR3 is TGTGCCAGCAGCTTGGGGCCAGGGGGCAATGAGCAGTTCTTC. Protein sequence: CASSLGPGGNEQFF.

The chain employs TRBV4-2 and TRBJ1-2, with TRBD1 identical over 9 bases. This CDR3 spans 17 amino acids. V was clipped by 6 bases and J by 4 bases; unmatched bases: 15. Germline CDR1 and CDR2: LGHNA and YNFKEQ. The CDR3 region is CASSPTRNDRGTYGYTF. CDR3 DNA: TGTGCCAGCAGTCCGACCCGAAACGACAGGGGGACCTATGGCTACACCTTC.

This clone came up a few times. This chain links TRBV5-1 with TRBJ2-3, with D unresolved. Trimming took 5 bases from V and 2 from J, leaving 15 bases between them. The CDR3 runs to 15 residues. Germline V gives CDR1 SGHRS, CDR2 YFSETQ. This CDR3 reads CASSVDGDLTDTQYF. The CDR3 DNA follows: TGCGCCAGCAGTGTGGACGGAGACCTCACAGATACGCAGTATTTT.

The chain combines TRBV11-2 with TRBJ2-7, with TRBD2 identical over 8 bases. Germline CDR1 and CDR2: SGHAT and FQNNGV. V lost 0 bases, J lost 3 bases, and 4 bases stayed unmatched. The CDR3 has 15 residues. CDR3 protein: CASSLEGTSGYEQYF. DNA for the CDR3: TGTGCCAGCAGCTTAGAAGGTACTAGCGGCTACGAGCAGTACTTC. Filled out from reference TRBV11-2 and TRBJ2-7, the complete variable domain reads EAGVAQSPRYKIIEKRQSVAFWCNPISGHATLYWYQQILGQGPKLLIQFQNNGVVDDSQLPKDRFSAERLKGVDSTLKIQPAKLEDSAVYLCASSLEGTSGYEQYFGPGTRLTVT.

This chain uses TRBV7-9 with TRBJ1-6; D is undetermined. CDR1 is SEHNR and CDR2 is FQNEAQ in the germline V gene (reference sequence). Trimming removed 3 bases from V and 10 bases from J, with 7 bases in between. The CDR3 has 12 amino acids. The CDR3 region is CASSFCNSPLHF. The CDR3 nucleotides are TGTGCCAGCAGCTTTTGTAACTCACCCCTCCACTTT.

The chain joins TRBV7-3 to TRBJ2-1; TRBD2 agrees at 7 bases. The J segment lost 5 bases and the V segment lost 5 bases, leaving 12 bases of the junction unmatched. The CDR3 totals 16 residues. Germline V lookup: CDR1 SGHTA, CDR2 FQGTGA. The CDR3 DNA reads TGTGCCAGCAGCCGTCTTCCAGGGAGGGGAGACAATGAGCAGTTCTTC. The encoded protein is CASSRLPGRGDNEQFF.

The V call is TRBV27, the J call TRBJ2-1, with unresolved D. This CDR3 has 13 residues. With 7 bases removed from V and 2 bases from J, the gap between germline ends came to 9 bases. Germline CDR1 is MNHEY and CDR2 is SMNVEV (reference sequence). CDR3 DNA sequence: TGTGCCAGCACCGACCCACCCTACAATGAGCAGTTCTTC. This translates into CASTDPPYNEQFF.

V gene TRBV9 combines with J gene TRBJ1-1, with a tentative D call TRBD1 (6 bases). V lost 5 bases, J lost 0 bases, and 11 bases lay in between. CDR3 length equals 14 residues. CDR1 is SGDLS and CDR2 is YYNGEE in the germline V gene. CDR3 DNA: TGTGCCAGCAGGGCGGACAGACTGAACACTGAAGCTTTCTTT. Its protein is CASRADRLNTEAFF.

CDR3 sequence (DNA): TGTGCCAGCAGGGGGGACTCCTACAATGAGCAGTTCTTC. Its translation: CASRGDSYNEQFF. This chain joins TRBV2 and TRBJ2-1; D could derive from TRBD1 or TRBD2 (5 bases each). The CDR3 is 13 residues long. The V gene's germline CDR1 is SNHLY and CDR2 FYNNEI. Trimming left V 6 bases short and J 0 bases short, with 6 bases between.

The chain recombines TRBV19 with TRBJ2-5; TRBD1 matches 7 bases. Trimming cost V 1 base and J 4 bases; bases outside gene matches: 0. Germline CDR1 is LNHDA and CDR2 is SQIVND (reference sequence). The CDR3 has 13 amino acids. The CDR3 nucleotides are TGTGCCAGTAGTATAGGACAGGGAGAGACCCAGTACTTC. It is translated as CASSIGQGETQYF.

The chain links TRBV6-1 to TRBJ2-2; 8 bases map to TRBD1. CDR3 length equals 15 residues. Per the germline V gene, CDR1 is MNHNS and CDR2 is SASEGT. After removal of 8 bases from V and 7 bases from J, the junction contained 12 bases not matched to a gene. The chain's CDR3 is CASQALRTGSGELFF. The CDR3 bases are TGTGCCAGCCAGGCTCTTCGGACAGGGAGCGGGGAGCTGTTTTTT.

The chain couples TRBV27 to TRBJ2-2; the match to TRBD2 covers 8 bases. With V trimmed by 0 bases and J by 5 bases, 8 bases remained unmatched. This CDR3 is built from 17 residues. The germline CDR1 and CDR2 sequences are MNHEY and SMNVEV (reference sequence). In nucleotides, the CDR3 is TGTGCCAGCAGTTTATCACCCACGGGAGGGAGGACCGGGGAGCTGTTTTTT. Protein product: CASSLSPTGGRTGELFF.

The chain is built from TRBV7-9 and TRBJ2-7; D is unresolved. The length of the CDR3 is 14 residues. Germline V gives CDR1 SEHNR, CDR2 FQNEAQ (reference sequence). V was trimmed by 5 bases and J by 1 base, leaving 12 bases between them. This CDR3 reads CASSRTGLSYEQYF. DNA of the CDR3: TGTGCCAGCAGCCGTACGGGCCTTTCCTACGAGCAGTACTTC.

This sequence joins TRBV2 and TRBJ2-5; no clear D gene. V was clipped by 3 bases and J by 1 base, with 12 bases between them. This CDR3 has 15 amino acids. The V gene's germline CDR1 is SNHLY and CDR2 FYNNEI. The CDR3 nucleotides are TGTGCCAGCAGTGACAGACGTCAGATCCAAGAGACCCAGTACTTC. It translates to CASSDRRQIQETQYF.

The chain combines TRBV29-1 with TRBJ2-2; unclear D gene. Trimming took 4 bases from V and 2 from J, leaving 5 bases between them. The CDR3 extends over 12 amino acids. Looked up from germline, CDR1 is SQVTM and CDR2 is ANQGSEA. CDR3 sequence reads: CSVAPNTGELFF. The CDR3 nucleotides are TGCAGCGTTGCCCCCAACACCGGGGAGCTGTTTTTT.

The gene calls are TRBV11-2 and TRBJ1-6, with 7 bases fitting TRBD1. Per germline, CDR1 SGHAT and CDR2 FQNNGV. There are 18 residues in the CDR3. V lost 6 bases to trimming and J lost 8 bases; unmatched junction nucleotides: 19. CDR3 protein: CASRHPGQRIAGHSPLHF. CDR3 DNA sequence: TGTGCCAGCAGACACCCGGGACAGCGCATCGCTGGGCATTCACCCCTCCACTTT.

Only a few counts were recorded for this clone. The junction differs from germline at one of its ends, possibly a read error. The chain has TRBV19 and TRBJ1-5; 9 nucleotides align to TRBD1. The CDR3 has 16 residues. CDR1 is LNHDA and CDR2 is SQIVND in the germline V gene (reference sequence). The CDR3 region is CASSIGLGQGNQPQHF. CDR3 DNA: TGTGCCAGTAGTATAGGTCTGGGACAGGGCAATCAGCCACAGCATTTT.

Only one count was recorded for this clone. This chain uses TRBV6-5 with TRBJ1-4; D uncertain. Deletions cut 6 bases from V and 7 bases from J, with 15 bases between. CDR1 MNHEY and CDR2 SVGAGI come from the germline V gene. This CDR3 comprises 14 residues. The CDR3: CASSRESRREKLFF. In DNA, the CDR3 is TGTGCCAGCAGCCGAGAAAGTAGGCGTGAAAAACTGTTTTTT.

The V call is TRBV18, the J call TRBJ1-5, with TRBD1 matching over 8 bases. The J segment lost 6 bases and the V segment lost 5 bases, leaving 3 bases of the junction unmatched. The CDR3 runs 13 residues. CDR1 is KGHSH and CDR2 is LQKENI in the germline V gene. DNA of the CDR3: TGTGCCAGCTCATTGGACAGGGCTCAGCCCCAGCATTTT. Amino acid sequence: CASSLDRAQPQHF.

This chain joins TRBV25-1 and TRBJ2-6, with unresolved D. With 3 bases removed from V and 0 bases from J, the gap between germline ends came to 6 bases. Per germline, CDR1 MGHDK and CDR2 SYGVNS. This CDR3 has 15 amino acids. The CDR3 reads CASSEYASGANVLTF. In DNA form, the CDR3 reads TGTGCCAGCAGTGAGTACGCCTCTGGGGCCAACGTCCTGACTTTC.